The subject of this entry is one T cell receptor beta chain. This specimen belongs to a study of blood T cell repertoires in COVID-19. Per germline, CDR1 SGHRS and CDR2 YFSETQ. The CDR3 spans 15 residues. Trimming removed 0 bases from V and 8 bases from J; junction bases left unmatched: 6. Some clones are missing from TCRdb's copy, which holds only in-frame ones; the method was immunoSEQ multiplex PCR. The table lists some 190,000 clones, around 76% of them singletons. Sequences were obtained from peripheral blood. The chain links TRBV5-1 to TRBJ1-4, with 8 bases lining up with TRBD1. This TCR was recovered from an older woman with COVID-19, enrolled during active disease. The CDR3 reads CASSLATGGGEKLFF. The CDR3, as DNA: TGCGCCAGCAGCTTGGCTACAGGGGGAGGGGAAAAACTGTTTTTT.